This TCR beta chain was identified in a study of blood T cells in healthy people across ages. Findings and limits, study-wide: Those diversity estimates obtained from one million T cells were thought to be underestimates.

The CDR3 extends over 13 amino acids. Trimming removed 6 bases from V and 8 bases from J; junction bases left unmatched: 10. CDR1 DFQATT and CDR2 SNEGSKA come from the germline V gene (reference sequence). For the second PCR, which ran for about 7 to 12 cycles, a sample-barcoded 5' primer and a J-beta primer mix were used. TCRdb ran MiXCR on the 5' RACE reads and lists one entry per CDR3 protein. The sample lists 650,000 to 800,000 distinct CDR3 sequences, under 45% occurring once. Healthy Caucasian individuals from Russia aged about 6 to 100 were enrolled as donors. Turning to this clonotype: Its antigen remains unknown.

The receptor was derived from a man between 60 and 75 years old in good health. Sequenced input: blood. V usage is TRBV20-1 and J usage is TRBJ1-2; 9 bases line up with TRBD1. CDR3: CSATPGTGLGYTF. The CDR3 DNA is TGCAGTGCCACGCCCGGGACAGGGCTCGGCTACACCTTC.